This T cell receptor beta chain was captured by sequencing in a study of blood T cell repertoires in COVID-19. About the study: COVID-19 samples collected from the United States, Italy and Spain covered acute and convalescent phases.

Some clones are missing from TCRdb's copy, which holds only in-frame ones; the method was immunoSEQ multiplex PCR. The table shows about 170,000 clones, with roughly four fifths occurring only once. The CDR3 is 15 residues long. CDR1 and CDR2 from the germline V gene are SGHAT and FQNNGV. Between the trimmed V and J ends, which lost 1 base and 2 bases, there was a span of 12 bases. The chain carries TRBV11-2 and TRBJ2-7, with D perhaps matching TRBD1 (5 bases). The receptor was derived from a man aged 65 to 85 with active or convalescent COVID-19. The sequenced sample was peripheral blood. The CDR3 DNA is TGTGCCAGCAGCTTAGGGGGCAGGGTCACCTACGAGCAGTACTTC. Protein sequence: CASSLGGRVTYEQYF.